This TCR beta chain appears in the sequencing data of a study of cytomegalovirus exposure and HLA in healthy donors. Study overall: A data release that came early held approximately 85 million unique TCRs from HLA-typed donors. Of 398 genotyped donors, about 80% clustered with self-reported Caucasian donors. General study points: In an earlier analysis, in about 530 donors, most V segments appeared productive either ~90% or ~30% of the time. It was 160 or so TCR beta chains that were listed as cytomegalovirus-associated.

The CDR3 loop spans 13 amino acids. V was pared by 9 bases and J by 5 bases, with 11 bases between. In germline, CDR1 is WNHNN, CDR2 SYGVQD (reference sequence). The PCR used 60 Vbeta and 13 Jbeta primers. TCRdb's table, derived via immunoSEQ multiplex PCR, lists solely in-frame clones and lacks some. The sample lists approximately 150,000 clones; about four fifths were seen once. In regard to this clone: Its antigen is undetermined.

The TCR sequence derives from a man in his forties or fifties in good health and CMV-seronegative. Sequencing was carried out using PBMCs. The chain employs TRBV10-1 and TRBJ1-6; D may be TRBD1 (6 bases). The CDR3 reads CASSQGNNSPLHF. In nucleotides, the CDR3 is TGCGCCAGTTCACAGGGAAATAATTCACCCCTCCACTTT.